The T cell receptor (beta chain) described here comes from a study of blood T cell repertoires in COVID-19. In terms of age and location, participants ranged from roughly 18 to 100 years and lived in 24 US areas. Membership in each cohort depended on participant-reported clinical history. V was cut by 1 base and J by 9 bases, with 22 bases left in between. Germline CDR1 and CDR2: SGHDN and FVKESK. This CDR3 has 17 residues. In the authors' methods: Amplification of reference gene primers was used by the study to estimate nucleated cell counts. Assay: immunoSEQ multiplex PCR; the TCRdb copy retains only in-frame clones and omits some. The V and J calls and clone size were taken over from that table, and D and trimming were inferred from the DNA. The table lists about 210,000 clones, roughly 79% of them singletons.

This clonotype originated in a woman in her forties or fifties with acute COVID-19. Sequencing used PBMCs or T cells enriched from blood (not recorded which). The chain employs TRBV14 and TRBJ2-1, with TRBD2 as a possible D gene (5 bases). CDR3 loop: CASSQVSSGGRFSEQFF. DNA of the CDR3: TGTGCCAGCAGCCAAGTCAGCAGCGGAGGCCGTTTTAGTGAGCAGTTCTTC.